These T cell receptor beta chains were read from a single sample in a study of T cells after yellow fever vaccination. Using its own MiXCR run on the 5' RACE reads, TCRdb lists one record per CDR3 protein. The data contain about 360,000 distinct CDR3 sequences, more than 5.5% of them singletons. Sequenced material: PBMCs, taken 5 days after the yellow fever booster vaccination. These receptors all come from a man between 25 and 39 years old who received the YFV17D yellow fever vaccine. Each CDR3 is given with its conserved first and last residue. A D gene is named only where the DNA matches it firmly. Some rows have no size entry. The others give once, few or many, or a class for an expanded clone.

CDR3aa: CASSLTSGSLEQFF; CDR3nt: TGCGCCAGCAGCTTAACTAGCGGGAGCTTGGAGCAGTTCTTC; abundance: many; j_gene: TRBJ2-1; d_gene: TRBD2; v_gene: TRBV5-1
CDR3aa: CASSFSASWNF; CDR3nt: TGTGCCAGCAGTTTTTCGGCATCTTGGAACTTC; abundance: many; j_gene: TRBJ2-7; d_gene: -; v_gene: TRBV28
CDR3aa: CASSLERVPPGELFF; CDR3nt: TGTGCCAGCAGCTTAGAGCGCGTCCCTCCCGGGGAGCTGTTTTTT; abundance: few; j_gene: TRBJ2-2; d_gene: -; v_gene: TRBV7-8
CDR3aa: CATSRDSRCAF; CDR3nt: TGTGCCACCTCCCGGGACTCCCGTTGCGCCTTC; abundance: -; j_gene: TRBJ1-2; d_gene: -; v_gene: TRBV19
CDR3aa: CSASGPPQHF; CDR3nt: TGCAGTGCTAGTGGGCCGCCCCAGCATTTT; abundance: few; j_gene: TRBJ1-5; d_gene: -; v_gene: TRBV20-1
CDR3aa: CASRTSGSTDTQYF; CDR3nt: TGTGCCAGCAGAACTAGCGGGAGCACAGATACGCAGTATTTT; abundance: -; j_gene: TRBJ2-3; d_gene: TRBD2; v_gene: TRBV12-3/TRBV12-4
CDR3aa: CASSSGLAPNTGELFF; CDR3nt: TGTGCCAGCAGCTCGGGACTAGCGCCGAACACCGGGGAGCTGTTTTTT; abundance: many; j_gene: TRBJ2-2; d_gene: TRBD2; v_gene: TRBV5-5
CDR3aa: CASSLGRDRGSEQYF; CDR3nt: TGCGCCAGCAGCCTGGGCCGGGACAGGGGGTCTGAGCAGTACTTC; abundance: many; j_gene: TRBJ2-7; d_gene: TRBD1; v_gene: TRBV5-1
CDR3aa: CASSTSRAARADEQFF; CDR3nt: TGCGCCAGCAGCACTTCTCGGGCTGCACGAGCCGATGAGCAGTTCTTC; abundance: many; j_gene: TRBJ2-1; d_gene: -; v_gene: TRBV4-1
CDR3aa: CATGNFGGEAFF; CDR3nt: TGTGCCACCGGAAACTTTGGAGGGGAAGCTTTCTTT; abundance: -; j_gene: TRBJ1-1; d_gene: -; v_gene: TRBV24-1
CDR3aa: CASSLIEGLGSDTQYF; CDR3nt: TGTGCCAGCAGCTTGATCGAGGGCCTCGGGTCAGATACGCAGTATTTT; abundance: -; j_gene: TRBJ2-3; d_gene: -; v_gene: TRBV7-8
CDR3aa: CASSSSRPYNSPLHF; CDR3nt: TGTGCCAGCAGTTCCTCGAGGCCTTATAATTCACCCCTCCACTTT; abundance: -; j_gene: TRBJ1-6; d_gene: -; v_gene: TRBV6-5
CDR3aa: CANSLVSSAHNEQFF; CDR3nt: TGTGCCAACAGCTTAGTGTCTAGCGCCCACAATGAGCAGTTCTTC; abundance: -; j_gene: TRBJ2-1; d_gene: -; v_gene: TRBV7-2
CDR3aa: CASSPRRREVYEQYF; CDR3nt: TGTGCCAGCAGCCCGCGTCGACGGGAAGTCTACGAGCAGTACTTC; abundance: many; j_gene: TRBJ2-7; d_gene: -; v_gene: TRBV28
CDR3aa: CCASYRGSRRGYEQYF; CDR3nt: TGCTGTGCTAGTTACCGAGGGTCGCGGCGCGGATACGAGCAGTACTTC; abundance: -; j_gene: TRBJ2-7; d_gene: -; v_gene: TRBV20-1
CDR3aa: CASSVAPSRNTEAFF; CDR3nt: TGTGCCAGCAGCGTAGCCCCCAGTCGGAACACTGAAGCTTTCTTT; abundance: few; j_gene: TRBJ1-1; d_gene: -; v_gene: TRBV9